Included here is one TCR beta chain sequence, with context. As yet, its antigen is unknown. The germline V gene has CDR1 MNHNS and CDR2 SASEGT. The germline V and J ends were trimmed by 3 bases and 5 bases, with 13 bases remaining between them. This CDR3 is built from 15 residues. Unique molecular identifiers tagged the TCRbeta library. Via MiXCR, TCRdb re-called the PCR reads, giving one row per CDR3 protein. The sample yields about 600,000 distinct CDR3 sequences, more than 20% seen once. This entry belongs to a study of T-cell reconstitution after alpha-beta-depleted transplantation in children. Regarding the study as a whole: From surviving recipient T cells and thymic progenitors came the high day-60 TCRbeta diversity observed in some patients.

The source of this sequence is a boy less than two years old who had a stem cell transplant for acute myeloid leukemia, so the T cells may come from the graft donor. Specimen: PBMCs, mostly from graft donor cells, collected 360 days after TCRalphabeta/CD19-depleted stem cell transplant. This chain links TRBV6-1 with TRBJ1-4; possibly TRBD1 for D (6 bases). CDR3 in amino acids: CASSDRGQRNEKLFF. CDR3 nucleotide sequence: TGTGCCAGCAGTGACCGGGGACAACGGAATGAAAAACTGTTTTTT.